This T cell receptor beta chain was documented in a study of CD8+ T cells in alopecia areata. For 4 to 6 patients taking part in the biomarker study, CD4+ cells were further sorted into CD25+CD127- cells. Both peripheral blood and punch biopsies of lesional scalp skin were obtained from patients who had alopecia areata. The authors sorted CD4+ and CD8+ T cells from PBMCs. Notes on this clone: Its cognate antigen is unknown.

Study-wide findings and caveats: Lesional tissue from the scalp (especially in alopecia totalis/universalis) showed higher clonality than normal scalp. Among the cells sequenced in scalp samples are also the resident alphabeta T cells of normal skin.

The ends lost 7 bases at V and 1 base at J; junction bases unmatched: 6. CDR3 size: 14 residues. The V gene's germline CDR1 is MNHNY and CDR2 SVGAGI (reference sequence). As the sequencing template, cDNA was produced by extracting RNA and reverse transcribing it. Some clones are missing from TCRdb's copy, which holds only in-frame ones; the method was immunoSEQ multiplex PCR. The data hold more than 12,000 clones, with roughly three fifths observed a single time. This clonotype was sampled from a human donor with alopecia areata. Sequences were obtained from CD4+ Tregs sorted from blood. J is TRBJ1-1 and V is TRBV6-6; 7 nucleotides align to TRBD1. In DNA, the CDR3 is TGTGCCAGCAAACGGACAGGAGAGAACACTGAAGCTTTCTTT. As protein: CASKRTGENTEAFF.